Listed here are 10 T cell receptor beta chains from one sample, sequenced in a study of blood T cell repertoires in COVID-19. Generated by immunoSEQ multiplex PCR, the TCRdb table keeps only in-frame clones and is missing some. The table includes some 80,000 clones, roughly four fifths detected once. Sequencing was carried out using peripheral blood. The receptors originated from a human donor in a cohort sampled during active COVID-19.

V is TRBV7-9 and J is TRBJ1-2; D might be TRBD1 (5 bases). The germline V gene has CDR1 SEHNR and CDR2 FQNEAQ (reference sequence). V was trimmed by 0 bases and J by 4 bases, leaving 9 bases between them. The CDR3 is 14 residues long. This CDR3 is CASSLAGGTYGYTF. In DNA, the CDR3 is TGTGCCAGCAGCTTAGCGGGAGGGACCTATGGCTACACCTTC. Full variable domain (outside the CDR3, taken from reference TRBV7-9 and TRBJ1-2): DTGVSQNPRHKITKRGQNVTFRCDPISEHNRLYWYRQTLGQGPEFLTYFQNEAQLEKSRLLSDRFSAERPKGSFSTLEIQRTEQGDSAMYLCASSLAGGTYGYTFGSGTRLTVV.

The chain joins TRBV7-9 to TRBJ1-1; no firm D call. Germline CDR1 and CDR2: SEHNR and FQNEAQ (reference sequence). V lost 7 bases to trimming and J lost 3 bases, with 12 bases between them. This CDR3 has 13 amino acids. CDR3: CASNLLSDTEAFF. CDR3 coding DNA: TGTGCCAGCAACCTTTTATCGGACACTGAAGCTTTCTTT. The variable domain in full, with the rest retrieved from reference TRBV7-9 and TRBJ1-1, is DTGVSQNPRHKITKRGQNVTFRCDPISEHNRLYWYRQTLGQGPEFLTYFQNEAQLEKSRLLSDRFSAERPKGSFSTLEIQRTEQGDSAMYLCASNLLSDTEAFFGQGTRLTVV.

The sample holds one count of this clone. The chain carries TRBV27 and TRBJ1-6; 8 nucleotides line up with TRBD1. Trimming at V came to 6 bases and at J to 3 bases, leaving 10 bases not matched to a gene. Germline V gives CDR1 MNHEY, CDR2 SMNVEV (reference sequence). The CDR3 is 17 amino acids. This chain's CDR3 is CASRAGQGTFYNSPLHF. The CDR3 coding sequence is TGTGCCAGCAGGGCTGGACAGGGAACTTTCTATAATTCACCCCTCCACTTT.

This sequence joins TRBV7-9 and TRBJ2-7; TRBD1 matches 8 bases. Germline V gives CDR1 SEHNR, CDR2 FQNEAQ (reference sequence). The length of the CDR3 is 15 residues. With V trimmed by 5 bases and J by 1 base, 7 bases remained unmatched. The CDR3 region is CASSPGTGDSYEQYF. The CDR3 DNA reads TGTGCCAGCAGCCCCGGGACAGGAGATTCCTACGAGCAGTACTTC.

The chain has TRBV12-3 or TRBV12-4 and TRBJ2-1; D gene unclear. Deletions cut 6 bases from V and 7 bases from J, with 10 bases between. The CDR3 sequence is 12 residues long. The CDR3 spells CASRDSHNEQFF. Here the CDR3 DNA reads TGTGCCAGCAGAGACTCGCATAATGAGCAGTTCTTC.

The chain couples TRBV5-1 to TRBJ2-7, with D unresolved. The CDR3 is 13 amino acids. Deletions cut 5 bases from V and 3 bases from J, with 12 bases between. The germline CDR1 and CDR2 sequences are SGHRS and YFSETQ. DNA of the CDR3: TGCGCCAGCAGTAATGGTGCTAACTACGAGCAGTACTTC. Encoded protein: CASSNGANYEQYF.

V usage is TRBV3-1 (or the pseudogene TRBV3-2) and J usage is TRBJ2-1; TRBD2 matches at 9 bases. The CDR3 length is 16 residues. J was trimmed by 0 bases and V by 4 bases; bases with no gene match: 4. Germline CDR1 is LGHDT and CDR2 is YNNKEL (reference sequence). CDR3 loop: CASSPLAGSSYNEQFF. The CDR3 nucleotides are TGTGCCAGCAGCCCCCTAGCGGGGAGCTCCTACAATGAGCAGTTCTTC.

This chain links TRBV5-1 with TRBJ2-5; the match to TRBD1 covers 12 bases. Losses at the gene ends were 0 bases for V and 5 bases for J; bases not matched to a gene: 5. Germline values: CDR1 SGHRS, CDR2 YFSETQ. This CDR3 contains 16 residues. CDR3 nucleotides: TGCGCCAGCAGCTTGGATGGGACAGGGGGCCGGGAGACCCAGTACTTC. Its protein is CASSLDGTGGRETQYF.

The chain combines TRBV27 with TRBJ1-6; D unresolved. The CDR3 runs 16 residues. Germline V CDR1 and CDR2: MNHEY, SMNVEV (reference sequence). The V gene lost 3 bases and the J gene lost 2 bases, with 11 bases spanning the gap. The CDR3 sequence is CASSFSSGAYNSPLHF. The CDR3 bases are TGTGCCAGCAGTTTCTCTTCCGGGGCCTATAATTCACCCCTCCACTTT.

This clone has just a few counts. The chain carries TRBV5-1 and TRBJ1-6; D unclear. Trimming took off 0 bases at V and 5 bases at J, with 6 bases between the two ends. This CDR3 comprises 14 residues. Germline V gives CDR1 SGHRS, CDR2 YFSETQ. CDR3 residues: CASSLERDNSPLHF. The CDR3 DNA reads TGCGCCAGCAGCTTGGAGCGGGATAATTCACCCCTCCACTTT. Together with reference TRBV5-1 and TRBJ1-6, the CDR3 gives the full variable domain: KAGVTQTPRYLIKTRGQQVTLSCSPISGHRSVSWYQQTPGQGLQFLFEYFSETQRNKGNFPGRFSGRQFSNSRSEMNVSTLELGDSALYLCASSLERDNSPLHFGNGTRLTVT.